The 12 T cell receptor beta chains given below trace back to one sample, sequenced in a study of shared clonotypes between healthy human individuals. The table came from immunoSEQ multiplex PCR; TCRdb's copy has only in-frame clones and leaves some out. The sample consists of some 2,400,000 clones, 90% to 96% of them appearing once. Material for sequencing was naive CD4+ T cells sorted from blood. Subset here: CD45RA+ positively selected. These TCRs come from a man younger than 30 in good health.

As concerns this clone: Distinct nucleotide sequences in the sample also encode this CDR3. The gene calls are TRBV19 and TRBJ1-5, with TRBD1 matching over 7 bases. J gave up 1 base and V 4 bases, and 4 bases lay outside the gene matches. The germline V gene has CDR1 LNHDA and CDR2 SQIVND (reference sequence). The CDR3 contains 15 residues. The CDR3 reads CASSRQGTSNQPQHF. For the CDR3, the DNA is TGTGCCAGTAGTAGACAGGGAACCAGCAATCAGCCCCAGCATTTT.

The chain carries TRBV5-4 and TRBJ2-7; 10 bases map to TRBD1. The CDR3 length is 14 residues. Germline CDR1 and CDR2: SGHNT and YYREEE (reference sequence). The J segment lost 6 bases and the V segment lost 4 bases, leaving 7 bases of the junction unmatched. The CDR3 loop is CASSPPGQGREQYF. CDR3 coding DNA: TGTGCCAGCAGCCCCCCGGGACAGGGGCGCGAGCAGTACTTC.

The chain uses TRBV6-5 and TRBJ2-3; D is ambiguous. The CDR3 extends over 15 amino acids. Trimming shortened V by 6 bases and J by 0 bases, and 13 bases separated the two germline ends. From germline, CDR1 is MNHEY and CDR2 SVGAGI. CDR3 in DNA: TGTGCCAGCAGCGACACCACGGTCAGCACAGATACGCAGTATTTT. Translating it yields CASSDTTVSTDTQYF.

This clone was observed a few times. The identical CDR3 is also encoded by other nucleotide sequences in the sample. The rearrangement uses TRBV6-5 and TRBJ2-5; the D gene is possibly TRBD2 (6 bases). V gave up 6 bases and J gave up 5 bases, with 7 bases separating them. The CDR3 sequence is 11 residues long. CDR1 is MNHEY, CDR2 SVGAGI, per germline. CDR3 in amino acids: CASSRGETQYF. For the CDR3, the DNA is TGTGCCAGCAGCCGGGGGGAGACCCAGTACTTC.

V and J are TRBV7-2 and TRBJ2-2; perhaps TRBD1 as D (6 bases). V was trimmed by 4 bases and J by 7 bases, leaving 22 bases between them. This CDR3 has 17 residues. CDR1 is SGHTA, CDR2 FQGNSA, per germline. CDR3 loop: CASSSPDQGIVYGELFF. As DNA, the CDR3 is TGTGCCAGCAGCTCTCCCGATCAGGGGATTGTTTACGGGGAGCTGTTTTTT.

The chain uses TRBV4-1 and TRBJ2-5; D assignment may be TRBD1 or TRBD2 (5 bases each). V was shortened by 1 base and J by 2 bases, with 11 bases between the two germline ends. The germline V gene has CDR1 MGHRA and CDR2 YSYEKL. This CDR3 spans 15 amino acids. The CDR3: CASSQVGTLQETQYF. The CDR3, as DNA: TGCGCCAGCAGCCAAGTCGGGACCCTACAAGAGACCCAGTACTTC.

The V call is TRBV7-2, the J call TRBJ2-1; D might be TRBD2 (5 bases). In germline, CDR1 is SGHTA, CDR2 FQGNSA. This CDR3 comprises 16 residues. Trimming stripped 5 bases from V and 7 bases from J, with 21 bases between. The CDR3 DNA reads as TGTGCCAGCAGCCCACCGGGAATGGGTTGGGCGAATGAGCAGTTCTTC. Translation gives CASSPPGMGWANEQFF.

V and J are TRBV7-8 and TRBJ2-3; TRBD2 agrees at 9 bases. V was clipped by 0 bases and J by 11 bases; unmatched bases: 15. Germline V CDR1 and CDR2: SGHVS, FQNEAQ. CDR3 size: 17 residues. The CDR3 spells CASSLAPLAGGSNRQYF. The CDR3 DNA sequence: TGTGCCAGCAGCTTAGCGCCCTTGGCGGGGGGGTCCAATCGGCAGTATTTT.

As to this clone: Other DNA sequences in the sample encode the same CDR3. The chain carries TRBV6-5 and TRBJ1-5; D possibly corresponds to TRBD1 (5 bases). The V gene's germline CDR1 is MNHEY and CDR2 SVGAGI. V dropped 6 bases and J dropped 0 bases, with 12 bases sitting between them. The CDR3 length is 15 residues. CDR3 nucleotide sequence: TGTGCCAGCAGCTCGGCAGGGAATAGCAATCAGCCCCAGCATTTT. It yields the protein CASSSAGNSNQPQHF.

In DNA, the CDR3 is TGCGCCAGCAGCCAAGGGCAGAGGTACGAGCAGTACTTC. Translated: CASSQGQRYEQYF. The chain has TRBV4-1 and TRBJ2-7; D gene ambiguous. The CDR3 sequence is 13 residues long. The germline V gene has CDR1 MGHRA and CDR2 YSYEKL. The V end lost 1 base, the J end lost 4 bases, and 8 bases lay between the germline ends.

The count of this clone is one. Other DNA sequences within the sample encode an identical CDR3. The chain is built from TRBV5-4 and TRBJ2-5; 10 bases match TRBD1. The germline gives CDR1 SGHNT, CDR2 YYREEE (reference sequence). V gave up 0 bases and J gave up 2 bases; unmatched junction bases: 4. The CDR3 is 16 residues long. The CDR3 DNA follows: TGTGCCAGCAGCTTGGTAGGACAGGGGGGACAAGAGACCCAGTACTTC. It encodes CASSLVGQGGQETQYF. The full variable domain, completed using reference TRBV5-4 and TRBJ2-5, is ETGVTQSPTHLIKTRGQQVTLRCSSQSGHNTVSWYQQALGQGPQFIFQYYREEENGRGNFPPRFSGLQFPNYSSELNVNALELDDSALYLCASSLVGQGGQETQYFGPGTRLLVL.

Note on this clone: Other DNA sequences from this sample encode an identical CDR3 as well. The V call is TRBV7-9, the J call TRBJ2-3, with 7 bases matching TRBD1. The CDR3 is 14 amino acids. Per the germline V gene, CDR1 is SEHNR and CDR2 is FQNEAQ (reference sequence). V was clipped by 5 bases and J by 2 bases; unmatched bases: 4. CDR3 coding DNA: TGTGCCAGCAGCCGGGACAGAACCACAGATACGCAGTATTTT. It translates to CASSRDRTTDTQYF.